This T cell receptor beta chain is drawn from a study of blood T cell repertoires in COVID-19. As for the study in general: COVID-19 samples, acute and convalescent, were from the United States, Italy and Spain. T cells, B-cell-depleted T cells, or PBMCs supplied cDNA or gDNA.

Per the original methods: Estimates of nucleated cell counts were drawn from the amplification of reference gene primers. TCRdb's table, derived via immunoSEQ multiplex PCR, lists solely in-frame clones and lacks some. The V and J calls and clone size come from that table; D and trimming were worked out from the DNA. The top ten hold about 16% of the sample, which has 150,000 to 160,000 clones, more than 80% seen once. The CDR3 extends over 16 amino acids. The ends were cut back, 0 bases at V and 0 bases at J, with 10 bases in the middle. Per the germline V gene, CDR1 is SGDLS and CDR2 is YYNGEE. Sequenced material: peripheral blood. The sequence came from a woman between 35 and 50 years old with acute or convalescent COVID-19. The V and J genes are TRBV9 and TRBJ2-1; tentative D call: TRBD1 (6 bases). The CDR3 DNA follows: TGTGCCAGCAGCGTAGCTAACAGGGACTCCTACAATGAGCAGTTCTTC. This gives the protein CASSVANRDSYNEQFF.